This TCR beta chain was identified in a study of blood T cell repertoires in COVID-19. Individuals aged 18 to 89 years were recruited from roughly 22 US areas. Participants' reported clinical history set cohort assignment. Cohort 3 donors counted as recovered after two negative PCRs, clearance, or resolved symptoms. Study processing details: Researchers report that nucleated cell counts were estimated from reference gene primer amplification. Produced via immunoSEQ multiplex PCR; TCRdb's table is partial and in-frame only. From that table come the V and J calls and clone size; the DNA was used to work out D and trimming. Among approximately 100,000 clones listed, about 86% were seen once. V was cut by 4 bases and J by 7 bases, with 13 bases left in between. CDR1 MNHEY and CDR2 SMNVEV come from the germline V gene (reference sequence). The CDR3 consists of 13 residues.

Sequenced input: PBMCs or T cells enriched from blood (not recorded which). The receptor was isolated from a woman in her 50s who had recovered from COVID-19. The rearrangement joins TRBV27 to TRBJ2-5; D remains ambiguous. Here the CDR3 DNA reads TGTGCCAGCAGTTCCGGCGGCGTGGGGACCCAGTACTTC. This codes for CASSSGGVGTQYF.